The clone carrying this T cell receptor (beta chain) occurred many times. Its antigen remains unknown. The data belong to a study of a mutant IDH1 vaccine in newly diagnosed glioma. Study in general: Once 4-6 weeks had passed after radiotherapy alone, vaccination started, or it started with temozolomide cycles. Visits designated V12 and V13 were conducted at weeks 35 and 47, respectively. The treated group averaged 40.4 years old and was about 60% male, about 38% female. The therapy given earlier, which was standard therapy, consisted of radiotherapy, temozolomide, or both, and most of the patients received both.

Germline CDR1 reads MGHRA; CDR2 reads YSYEKL. The CDR3 spans 15 residues. Trimming cost V 4 bases and J 1 base, with 13 bases left between them. Time point given: week 35, safety follow-up. Every single dose of the vaccine, 300 ug of mutant IDH1 20-mer peptide, came with topical imiquimod. Libraries were prepared by immunoSEQ multiplex PCR; TCRdb keeps only in-frame clonotypes and omits some of them. The sample has approximately 50,000 clones, 76% seen once. The receptor was isolated from a man aged 35-49 years with glioma. The sequenced sample was PBMCs, obtained from a glioma patient whose treatment included an IDH1 peptide vaccine. The chain recombines TRBV4-1 with TRBJ1-2; TRBD1 is a possible D gene (5 bases). The CDR3 nucleotides are TGCGCCAGCAGCCCCATACAGGTTAATAACTATGGCTACACCTTC. Translation: CASSPIQVNNYGYTF.